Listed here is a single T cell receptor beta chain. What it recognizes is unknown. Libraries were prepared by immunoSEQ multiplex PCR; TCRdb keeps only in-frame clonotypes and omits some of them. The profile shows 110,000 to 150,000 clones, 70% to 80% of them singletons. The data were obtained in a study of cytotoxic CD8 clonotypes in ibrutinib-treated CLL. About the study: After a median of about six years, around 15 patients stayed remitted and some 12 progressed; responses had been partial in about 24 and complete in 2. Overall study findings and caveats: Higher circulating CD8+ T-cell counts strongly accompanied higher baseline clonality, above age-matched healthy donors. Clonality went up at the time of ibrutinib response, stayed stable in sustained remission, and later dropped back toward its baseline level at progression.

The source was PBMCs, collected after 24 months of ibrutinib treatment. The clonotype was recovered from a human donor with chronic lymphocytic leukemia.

CDR3 DNA: TGCGCCAGCAGCCAGGGACAGGCCGGGTCCTACGAGCAGTACTTC. This sequence encodes CASSQGQAGSYEQYF. The chain joins TRBV5-1 to TRBJ2-7; the match to TRBD1 covers 8 bases. The V gene end was trimmed by 4 bases and the J gene end by 1 base; junction bases not matched to a gene: 7. Germline values: CDR1 SGHRS, CDR2 YFSETQ. CDR3 length equals 15 residues.